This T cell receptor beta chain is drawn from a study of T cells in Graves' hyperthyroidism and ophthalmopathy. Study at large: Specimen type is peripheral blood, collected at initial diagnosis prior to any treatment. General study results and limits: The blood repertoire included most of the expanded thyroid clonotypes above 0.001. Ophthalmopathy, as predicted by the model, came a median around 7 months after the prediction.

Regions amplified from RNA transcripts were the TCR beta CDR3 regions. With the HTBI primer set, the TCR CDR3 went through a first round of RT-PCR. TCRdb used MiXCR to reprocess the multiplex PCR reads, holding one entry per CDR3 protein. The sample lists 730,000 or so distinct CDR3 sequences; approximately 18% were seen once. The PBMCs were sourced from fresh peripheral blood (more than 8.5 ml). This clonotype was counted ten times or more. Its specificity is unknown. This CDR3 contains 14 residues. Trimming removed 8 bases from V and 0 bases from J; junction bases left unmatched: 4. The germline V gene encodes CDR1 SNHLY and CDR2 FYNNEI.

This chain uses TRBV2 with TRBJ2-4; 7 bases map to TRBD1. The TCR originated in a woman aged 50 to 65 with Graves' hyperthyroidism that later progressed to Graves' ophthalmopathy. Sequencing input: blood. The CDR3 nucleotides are TGTGCCAGCCAGGGACAGATAGCCAAAAACATTCAGTACTTC. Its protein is CASQGQIAKNIQYF.